The 23 T cell receptor beta chains below were found in one sample sequenced in a study of PD-L1 blockade in urothelial cancer. Some clones are missing from TCRdb's copy, which holds only in-frame ones; the method was immunoSEQ multiplex PCR. Here the sample spans 35,000 or so clones, around four fifths being singletons. The source was PBMCs, collected around atezolizumab (anti-PD-L1) treatment. The source is a man aged 60 to 75 with urothelial cancer.

The V and J genes are TRBV5-1 and TRBJ1-1; no clear D. Between the trimmed V and J ends, which lost 5 bases and 2 bases, there was a span of 4 bases. Germline-derived CDR1 and CDR2 are SGHRS and YFSETQ. The CDR3 has 11 residues. The CDR3 nucleotides read TGCGCCAGCAGTTCTAACACTGAAGCTTTCTTT. Protein product: CASSSNTEAFF.

CDR3 amino acids: CASSSPAGRGNTIYF. The CDR3 DNA reads TGTGCCAGCAGCTCCCCGGCGGGCCGGGGAAACACCATATATTTT. The chain links TRBV5-6 to TRBJ1-3; no reliable D call. This CDR3 region has 15 residues. V was trimmed by 3 bases and J by 4 bases, leaving 14 bases between them. CDR1 is SGHDT and CDR2 is YYEEEE in the germline V gene. Full variable domain (rest looked up from reference TRBV5-6 and TRBJ1-3): DAGVTQSPTHLIKTRGQQVTLRCSPKSGHDTVSWYQQALGQGPQFIFQYYEEEERQRGNFPDRFSGHQFPNYSSELNVNALLLGDSALYLCASSSPAGRGNTIYFGEGSWLTVV.

The V call is TRBV13, the J call TRBJ2-1; D unclear. The ends were cut back, 1 base at V and 1 base at J, with 11 bases in the middle. The length of the CDR3 is 16 residues. Per the germline V gene, CDR1 is PRHDT and CDR2 is FYEKMQ (reference sequence). The CDR3 coding sequence is TGTGCCAGCAGCTTAGCAAGAGGCTTTTCCTACAATGAGCAGTTCTTC. Translated: CASSLARGFSYNEQFF.

This rearrangement joins TRBV19 to TRBJ1-3; possible D gene TRBD1, 5 bases. Germline loops: CDR1 LNHDA, CDR2 SQIVND (reference sequence). The CDR3 runs to 13 residues. Trimming removed 7 bases at V and 6 bases at J, with 13 bases between. CDR3 DNA sequence: TGTGCCAGTACCCCAGGGATGGAAAACACCATATATTTT. Translating gives CASTPGMENTIYF.

The chain employs TRBV27 and TRBJ2-3; 13 bases map to TRBD2. The CDR3 sequence is 17 residues long. In germline, CDR1 is MNHEY, CDR2 SMNVEV (reference sequence). With V trimmed by 5 bases and J by 4 bases, 9 bases remained unmatched. This chain's CDR3 is CASSRRTSGSWADTQYF. As DNA, the CDR3 is TGTGCCAGCAGTCGACGGACTAGCGGGAGTTGGGCAGATACGCAGTATTTT.

The chain joins TRBV30 to TRBJ1-2; TRBD1 agrees at 11 bases. CDR1 and CDR2 (germline): GTSNPN, SVGIG (reference sequence). Trimming removed 1 base from V and 6 bases from J; junction bases left unmatched: 7. The CDR3 sequence is 15 residues long. The CDR3 loop is CAWSDLGQGANGYTF. For the CDR3, the DNA is TGTGCCTGGAGTGACCTCGGACAGGGGGCTAATGGCTACACCTTC. Variable domain in full (rest from reference TRBV30 and TRBJ1-2): SQTIHQWPATLVQPVGSPLSLECTVEGTSNPNLYWYRQAAGRGLQLLFYSVGIGQISSEVPQNLSASRPQDRQFILSSKKLLLSDSGFYLCAWSDLGQGANGYTFGSGTRLTVV.

The chain couples TRBV5-1 to TRBJ2-1; tentatively, D is TRBD2 (7 bases). Germline V gives CDR1 SGHRS, CDR2 YFSETQ. The CDR3 has 15 amino acids. V lost 6 bases and J lost 10, with 23 bases in between. CDR3 amino acids: CASTVGGGPLGEQFF. The CDR3 DNA sequence: TGCGCCAGCACCGTCGGCGGGGGCCCCCTGGGAGAGCAGTTCTTC.

CDR3 region: CASSFMDSDQETQYF. The CDR3 coding sequence is TGTGCCAGCAGCTTTATGGACAGTGACCAAGAGACCCAGTACTTC. The gene calls are TRBV7-6 and TRBJ2-5, with D perhaps matching TRBD1 (6 bases). CDR3 length: 15 amino acids. Germline CDR1 is SGHVS and CDR2 is FNYEAQ. Trimming removed 3 bases from V and 0 bases from J, with 11 bases in between.

The chain combines TRBV5-1 with TRBJ2-1; TRBD2 matches 12 bases. CDR1 and CDR2 from the germline V gene are SGHRS and YFSETQ. V was clipped by 3 bases and J by 15 bases; unmatched bases: 13. The CDR3 runs 15 residues. The CDR3 region is CASSSGTSGYLSGFF. CDR3 bases: TGCGCCAGCAGCTCGGGGACTAGCGGGTATTTAAGTGGGTTCTTC. The whole variable domain, remainder taken from reference TRBV5-1 and TRBJ2-1, is KAGVTQTPRYLIKTRGQQVTLSCSPISGHRSVSWYQQTPGQGLQFLFEYFSETQRNKGNFPGRFSGRQFSNSRSEMNVSTLELGDSALYLCASSSGTSGYLSGFFGPGTRLTVL.

The chain uses TRBV6-6 and TRBJ1-3; 11 bases line up with TRBD1. Germline V gene data show CDR1 as MNHNY and CDR2 as SVGAGI (reference sequence). This CDR3 has 15 residues. The V gene end was trimmed by 7 bases and the J gene end by 7 bases; junction bases not matched to a gene: 9. CDR3 residues: CASTKGDRGGNTIYF. The DNA of the CDR3 is TGTGCCAGCACCAAAGGGGACAGGGGGGGGAACACCATATATTTT.

This chain joins TRBV27 and TRBJ1-5; no clear D. The CDR3 is 13 amino acids. V was clipped by 3 bases and J by 2 bases, with 5 bases between them. The germline V gene has CDR1 MNHEY and CDR2 SMNVEV (reference sequence). CDR3 protein: CASSFFRNQPQHF. The CDR3 bases are TGTGCCAGCAGTTTCTTTCGCAATCAGCCCCAGCATTTT.

J is TRBJ1-5 and V is TRBV19; D remains unclear. Trimming took 5 bases from V and 6 from J, leaving 23 bases between them. CDR3 length equals 17 residues. Per the germline V gene, CDR1 is LNHDA and CDR2 is SQIVND (reference sequence). The CDR3 bases are TGTGCCAGTAGTCCGACTGGTTTGTCAAATATTGGTCAGCCCCAGCATTTT. Protein: CASSPTGLSNIGQPQHF.

The rearrangement links TRBV6-6 to TRBJ2-1; 10 nucleotides align to TRBD2. Trimming at V came to 6 bases and at J to 6 bases, leaving 5 bases not matched to a gene. CDR1 and CDR2 from the germline V gene are MNHNY and SVGAGI (reference sequence). CDR3 length: 14 residues. CDR3 region: CASSGTSVSNEQFF. CDR3 sequence (DNA): TGTGCCAGCAGCGGGACTAGCGTATCCAATGAGCAGTTCTTC.

The chain is built from TRBV30 and TRBJ1-5; TRBD1 aligns across 9 bases. CDR3 length: 18 residues. The germline V gene encodes CDR1 GTSNPN and CDR2 SVGIG (reference sequence). The junction had 12 bases not matched to a gene; V was cut back by 2 bases and J by 1 base. The CDR3: CAWSPGRLGQGSNQPQHF. The CDR3 DNA reads as TGTGCCTGGAGTCCCGGCCGTTTGGGACAGGGAAGCAATCAGCCCCAGCATTTT. Full variable domain (rest looked up from reference TRBV30 and TRBJ1-5): SQTIHQWPATLVQPVGSPLSLECTVEGTSNPNLYWYRQAAGRGLQLLFYSVGIGQISSEVPQNLSASRPQDRQFILSSKKLLLSDSGFYLCAWSPGRLGQGSNQPQHFGDGTRLSIL.

Worth noting for this clone: This same CDR3 is encoded by further DNA sequences in the sample. The chain is built from TRBV28 and TRBJ2-1; 7 bases line up with TRBD2. Trimming removed 8 bases from V and 0 bases from J; junction bases left unmatched: 7. CDR1 and CDR2 from the germline V gene are MDHEN and SYDVKM. The CDR3 covers 15 residues. The CDR3 region is CASSLAVSSYNEQFF. Here the CDR3 DNA reads TGTGCCAGCTCGCTAGCGGTTAGCTCCTACAATGAGCAGTTCTTC.

The rearrangement joins TRBV18 to TRBJ2-5; no clear D gene. The germline V gene encodes CDR1 KGHSH and CDR2 LQKENI. The CDR3 consists of 13 residues. The V gene lost 2 bases and the J gene lost 1 base, with 5 bases spanning the gap. The chain's CDR3 is CASSPAPQETQYF. Here the CDR3 DNA reads TGTGCCAGCTCACCAGCGCCCCAAGAGACCCAGTACTTC.

CDR3 amino acids: CASSQEGAFGNEKLFF. In nucleotides, the CDR3 is TGCGCCAGCAGCCAAGAAGGGGCCTTTGGTAATGAAAAACTGTTTTTT. The genes are TRBV4-1 and TRBJ1-4, with D perhaps TRBD1 (5 bases). The ends were cut back, 0 bases at V and 4 bases at J, with 12 bases in the middle. The CDR3 length is 16 residues. Germline-derived CDR1 and CDR2 are MGHRA and YSYEKL.

The V gene is TRBV6-1, the J gene TRBJ2-5; 9 nucleotides align to TRBD1. The CDR3 has 14 amino acids. Trimming cost V 5 bases and J 5 bases; bases outside gene matches: 6. Germline lookup yields CDR1 MNHNS and CDR2 SASEGT. This chain's CDR3 is CASSPQGAGETQYF. The CDR3 nucleotides read TGTGCCAGCAGTCCACAGGGGGCAGGGGAGACCCAGTACTTC.

The sample holds a few counts of this clone. CDR3 protein: CASREGPTNTEAFF. The DNA of the CDR3 is TGCGCCAGCAGGGAGGGGCCAACTAACACTGAAGCTTTCTTT. The chain is built from TRBV5-1 and TRBJ1-1; maybe TRBD1 (5 bases). V gave up 5 bases and J gave up 2 bases, with 13 bases separating them. The V gene's germline CDR1 is SGHRS and CDR2 YFSETQ. This CDR3 spans 14 amino acids.

This chain uses TRBV19 with TRBJ2-1; the match to TRBD1 covers 7 bases. CDR1 LNHDA and CDR2 SQIVND come from the germline V gene (reference sequence). Unmatched junction bases numbered 8, after V lost 4 bases and J lost 8 bases. The CDR3 contains 14 residues. The CDR3 sequence: CASSRGQPGDEQFF. The CDR3 DNA sequence: TGTGCCAGTAGTAGGGGACAGCCGGGTGATGAGCAGTTCTTC.

This clone was seen only once. This CDR3 is CASSSYRVNTEAFF. CDR3 DNA sequence: TGTGCCAGTAGTTCTTACAGGGTGAACACTGAAGCTTTCTTT. The V call is TRBV19, the J call TRBJ1-1; D might be TRBD1 (6 bases). CDR1 and CDR2 (germline): LNHDA, SQIVND (reference sequence). The CDR3 is 14 residues long. With 5 bases removed from V and 0 bases from J, the gap between germline ends came to 10 bases.

V usage is TRBV19 and J usage is TRBJ1-1; D uncertain. Trimming pared 7 bases from V and 1 base from J, leaving 10 bases between. Germline CDR1 and CDR2: LNHDA and SQIVND (reference sequence). The CDR3 totals 13 residues. This CDR3 reads CASTELSNTEAFF. The CDR3 region has the DNA TGTGCCAGTACCGAGCTTTCGAACACTGAAGCTTTCTTT.

V usage is TRBV19 and J usage is TRBJ2-5; TRBD2 might be the D (6 bases). The V and J ends lost 5 bases and 5 bases respectively, with 15 bases between them. This CDR3 contains 14 residues. Germline V gene data show CDR1 as LNHDA and CDR2 as SQIVND (reference sequence). CDR3 amino acids: CASSSRGAGETQYF. CDR3 nucleotides: TGTGCCAGTAGTTCCCGAGGAGCGGGTGAGACCCAGTACTTC.